The 15 T cell receptor beta chains presented below share a single source sample, sequenced in a study of blood T cell repertoires in COVID-19. Clones were sequenced by immunoSEQ multiplex PCR, and TCRdb holds only the in-frame ones, with some missing. The sample shows about 200,000 clones, about 90% of them seen only once. Specimen: peripheral blood. The source of these receptors is a woman between 65 and 79 years old with acute or convalescent COVID-19.

This chain uses TRBV28 with TRBJ1-5; D is perhaps TRBD1 (6 bases). Germline CDR1 is MDHEN and CDR2 is SYDVKM. Trimming stripped 10 bases from V and 7 bases from J, with 14 bases between. The CDR3 has 12 amino acids. The CDR3 DNA reads as TGTGCCACCGACCTTAGGGGGCAGCCCCAGCATTTT. Residues: CATDLRGQPQHF.

The chain uses TRBV6-5 and TRBJ2-7; perhaps TRBD1 as D (6 bases). CDR3 size: 15 residues. Trimming shortened V by 0 bases and J by 2 bases, and 11 bases separated the two germline ends. Germline CDR1 MNHEY, CDR2 SVGAGI. Here the CDR3 DNA reads TGTGCCAGCAGTTACTCGAACAGGGTCCCCTACGAGCAGTACTTC. It encodes CASSYSNRVPYEQYF.

The chain links TRBV5-1 to TRBJ2-1; 8 nucleotides align to TRBD2. This CDR3 contains 15 residues. V gave up 0 bases and J gave up 7 bases; unmatched junction bases: 6. In germline, CDR1 is SGHRS, CDR2 YFSETQ. The CDR3 DNA is TGCGCCAGCAGCTTGGTGGTAGCGGGAATTAATGAGCAGTTCTTC. This encodes CASSLVVAGINEQFF.

The chain combines TRBV6-5 with TRBJ1-2, with 7 nucleotides matching TRBD1. The J segment lost 2 bases and the V segment lost 0 bases, leaving 3 bases of the junction unmatched. CDR3 length: 15 residues. In germline, CDR1 is MNHEY, CDR2 SVGAGI. The CDR3 protein is CASSYSGQRNYGYTF. The CDR3 nucleotides read TGTGCCAGCAGTTACTCGGGACAGAGGAACTATGGCTACACCTTC.

The chain uses TRBV9 and TRBJ2-7; TRBD2 is a possible D gene (5 bases). The CDR3 contains 14 residues. V dropped 0 bases and J dropped 3 bases, with 10 bases sitting between them. Germline CDR1 SGDLS, CDR2 YYNGEE. CDR3 amino acids: CASSVGNGNYEQYF. CDR3 DNA: TGTGCCAGCAGCGTAGGGAACGGGAACTACGAGCAGTACTTC. Complete variable domain (other parts from reference TRBV9 and TRBJ2-7): DSGVTQTPKHLITATGQRVTLRCSPRSGDLSVYWYQQSLDQGLQFLIQYYNGEERAKGNILERFSAQQFPDLHSELNLSSLELGDSALYFCASSVGNGNYEQYFGPGTRLTVT.

The chain uses TRBV7-2 and TRBJ1-5; TRBD1 might be the D (6 bases). Germline V gene data show CDR1 as SGHTA and CDR2 as FQGNSA. Trimming removed 1 base at V and 3 bases at J, with 10 bases between. The CDR3 spans 15 residues. CDR3 sequence reads: CASSLGQAPNQPQHF. CDR3 sequence (DNA): TGTGCCAGCAGCTTAGGACAGGCCCCCAATCAGCCCCAGCATTTT. Drawing the rest from reference TRBV7-2 and TRBJ1-5, the complete variable domain is GAGVSQSPSNKVTEKGKDVELRCDPISGHTALYWYRQSLGQGLEFLIYFQGNSAPDKSGLPSDRFSAERTGGSVSTLTIQRTQQEDSAVYLCASSLGQAPNQPQHFGDGTRLSIL.

CDR3 sequence: CASGRTSGTYEQYF. The CDR3 DNA is TGTGCCAGCGGCCGGACTAGCGGTACCTACGAGCAGTACTTC. This chain connects TRBV7-8 to TRBJ2-7, with 10 nucleotides matching TRBD2. The CDR3 extends over 14 amino acids. Germline loops: CDR1 SGHVS, CDR2 FQNEAQ. Trimming took 8 bases from V and 2 from J; bases not matched to a gene: 6.

The V gene is TRBV5-1, the J gene TRBJ1-5; D not resolved. Germline CDR1 and CDR2: SGHRS and YFSETQ. V was clipped by 0 bases and J by 6 bases, with 13 bases between them. This CDR3 comprises 15 residues. The DNA of the CDR3 is TGCGCCAGCAGCTTGGTTGCGGGGTCGGGTCAGCCCCAGCATTTT. Its protein is CASSLVAGSGQPQHF.

The rearrangement links TRBV2 to TRBJ1-6, with D possibly matching TRBD1 (5 bases). Trimming removed 0 bases from V and 10 bases from J, with 16 bases in between. Germline assignment: CDR1 SNHLY and CDR2 FYNNEI. The CDR3 covers 16 residues. The CDR3 nucleotides are TGTGCCAGCAGTGAAGCGCTTCAGGCAGGGATCTCACCCCTCCACTTT. It is translated as CASSEALQAGISPLHF.

The chain couples TRBV11-2 to TRBJ1-1, with TRBD1 as a possible D gene (6 bases). Germline V gene lookup returns CDR1 SGHAT and CDR2 FQNNGV. V was shortened by 6 bases and J by 0 bases, with 11 bases between the two germline ends. This CDR3 is built from 14 residues. The chain's CDR3 is CASRLGAVNTEAFF. CDR3 DNA sequence: TGTGCCAGCAGATTGGGGGCAGTGAACACTGAAGCTTTCTTT.

The chain combines TRBV29-1 with TRBJ1-1; TRBD1 agrees at 9 bases. Germline assignment: CDR1 SQVTM and CDR2 ANQGSEA. V was pared by 7 bases and J by 2 bases, with 11 bases of the junction left unmatched. The CDR3 consists of 15 residues. CDR3 protein: CSATRDRAGNTEAFF. The CDR3 DNA follows: TGCAGCGCGACCCGGGACAGGGCAGGAAACACTGAAGCTTTCTTT.

This chain connects TRBV27 to TRBJ1-6, with a weak D call TRBD1 (6 bases). CDR3 length: 13 amino acids. Germline V lookup: CDR1 MNHEY, CDR2 SMNVEV (reference sequence). V lost 3 bases and J lost 10, with 10 bases in between. The CDR3 DNA reads TGTGCCAGCAGTTTCAGGGGCCGGTCACCCCTCCACTTT. Translating gives CASSFRGRSPLHF.

The chain has TRBV6-5 and TRBJ2-2, with 9 positions matching TRBD1. The length of the CDR3 is 14 residues. CDR1 and CDR2 (germline): MNHEY, SVGAGI. V was pared by 6 bases and J by 5 bases, with 4 bases of the junction left unmatched. The CDR3 region has the DNA TGTGCCAGCAGCCCACAGGGGGCGACCGGGGAGCTGTTTTTT. Translated, it gives CASSPQGATGELFF.

The chain recombines TRBV6-5 with TRBJ2-3, with D uncertain. Trimming took 2 bases from V and 6 from J, leaving 3 bases between them. This CDR3 spans 11 amino acids. Germline CDR1 and CDR2: MNHEY and SVGAGI. DNA of the CDR3: TGTGCCAGCAGTTACGGCGATACGCAGTATTTT. Translated, it gives CASSYGDTQYF.

The chain uses TRBV28 and TRBJ1-1; D remains ambiguous. The V gene's germline CDR1 is MDHEN and CDR2 SYDVKM. V lost 6 bases, J lost 8 bases, and 10 bases lay in between. The CDR3 sequence is 11 residues long. The CDR3 coding sequence is TGTGCCAGCAGGCAGAATAGCGAAGCTTTCTTT. This encodes CASRQNSEAFF.